Listed here are 5 T cell receptor beta chains from one sample, sequenced in a study of shared clonotypes between healthy human individuals. The repertoire was sequenced with immunoSEQ multiplex PCR; TCRdb's copy has only in-frame clones and lacks some. Seen here are hundreds of thousands of clones, 90% to 97% observed once, and the top ten hold around 0.29%. The sample was memory CD8+ T cells sorted from blood. Subset indicated: CD45RO+ cells pooled with CCR7-negative TemRA cells. These receptors all come from a man aged 30 to 39 in good health.

The chain combines TRBV30 with TRBJ2-7; D gene ambiguous. The CDR3 is 13 amino acids. Germline loops: CDR1 GTSNPN, CDR2 SVGIG (reference sequence). The CDR3 loop reads CAGLSGTSYEQYF. DNA of the CDR3: TGTGCTGGTTTGTCGGGTACCAGCTACGAGCAGTACTTC.

V usage is TRBV19 and J usage is TRBJ1-2; D is possibly TRBD1 (5 bases). There are 16 residues in the CDR3. V lost 5 bases and J lost 2, with 18 bases in between. CDR1 is LNHDA and CDR2 is SQIVND in the germline V gene (reference sequence). The CDR3 DNA is TGTGCCAGTAGTGCTATTGACCGGGGGGGGAACTATGGCTACACCTTC. This sequence encodes CASSAIDRGGNYGYTF.

The rearrangement uses TRBV29-1 and TRBJ2-3, with 8 bases fitting TRBD2. V trimming: 6 bases; J trimming: 6 bases; junction bases outside the gene matches: 2. The CDR3 loop spans 11 amino acids. Germline CDR1 and CDR2: SQVTM and ANQGSEA. The CDR3 DNA follows: TGCAGCGTGACTAGCGTCGATACGCAGTATTTT. Its translation: CSVTSVDTQYF.

J is TRBJ2-3 and V is TRBV29-1; 10 bases align to TRBD2. Germline values: CDR1 SQVTM, CDR2 ANQGSEA. V dropped 5 bases and J dropped 0; count of bases not matched to a gene: 2. The CDR3 length is 14 residues. CDR3 sequence: CSVPTSGSTDTQYF. In nucleotides, the CDR3 is TGCAGCGTTCCGACTAGCGGGAGCACAGATACGCAGTATTTT.

This chain joins TRBV27 and TRBJ2-2; D remains ambiguous. CDR3 size: 13 residues. Per the germline V gene, CDR1 is MNHEY and CDR2 is SMNVEV (reference sequence). V was shortened by 3 bases and J by 9 bases, with 11 bases between the two germline ends. In nucleotides, the CDR3 is TGTGCCAGCAGTTTTTCCCGCCGTTGGGAGCTGTTTTTT. It specifies CASSFSRRWELFF.